This passage covers 5 T cell receptor beta chains from one sample sequenced in a study of blood T cell repertoires in COVID-19 (dated by TCRdb to about 2020). The protocol used for the library was the immunoSEQ multiplex PCR assay. TCRdb re-hosts the immuneACCESS table, in-frame sequences only. Its copies lack some clones; in the studies checked, an unresolved V gene accounts for under half of them, and the cause for the rest is not known. The sample table records 110,000 to 150,000 clones; less than 90% of these occur just once. Around 5.5% of the sample belongs to the ten largest clones. The sample comprised PBMCs or T cells enriched from blood (not recorded which). Receptor source: a man aged 35-49 years with acute COVID-19.

The chain has TRBV4-3 and TRBJ1-3; D is uncertain. This CDR3 contains 15 residues. V dropped 0 bases and J dropped 2 bases, with 8 bases sitting between them. In germline, CDR1 is LGHNA, CDR2 YSLEER. The chain's CDR3 is CASSQDSYAGNTIYF. The CDR3 coding sequence is TGCGCCAGCAGCCAAGATAGCTACGCTGGAAACACCATATATTTT.

The rearrangement joins TRBV2 to TRBJ2-5; 7 nucleotides line up with TRBD1. The CDR3 consists of 13 residues. The germline V gene has CDR1 SNHLY and CDR2 FYNNEI. The trim removed 4 bases at V and 5 bases at J, leaving 4 bases unmatched. CDR3 in DNA: TGTGCCAGCAGTGTTGACAGGGATGAGACCCAGTACTTC. It encodes CASSVDRDETQYF.

The chain combines TRBV5-5 with TRBJ1-6, with a possible D match to TRBD1 (5 bases). V was trimmed by 5 bases and J by 7 bases, leaving 19 bases between them. Germline assignment: CDR1 SGHKS and CDR2 YYEKEE (reference sequence). This CDR3 region has 16 residues. CDR3 DNA sequence: TGTGCCAGCAGTTTTAGATTACAGGACCAGAATTCACCCCTCCACTTT. Its protein is CASSFRLQDQNSPLHF.

This clone was counted once. This chain joins TRBV11-2 and TRBJ2-1, with D possibly TRBD2 on 5 matching bases. The CDR3 covers 13 residues. Trimming left V 5 bases short and J 9 bases short, with 14 bases between. The germline V gene encodes CDR1 SGHAT and CDR2 FQNNGV. CDR3 residues: CASSRGQWSEQFF. The CDR3 DNA reads TGTGCCAGCAGCCGGGGTCAGTGGTCTGAGCAGTTCTTC.

In its sample, this clone was seen once. The V and J genes are TRBV5-1 and TRBJ2-3; the match to TRBD2 covers 9 bases. The V and J ends lost 4 bases and 4 bases, in that order; junction bases with no gene match: 10. This CDR3 region has 16 residues. The germline V gene has CDR1 SGHRS and CDR2 YFSETQ. Here the CDR3 reads CASSIGTSIVPDTQYF. The CDR3 region has the DNA TGCGCCAGCAGCATAGGGACTAGCATTGTCCCAGATACGCAGTATTTT. Supplemented by reference TRBV5-1 and TRBJ2-3, the full variable domain reads KAGVTQTPRYLIKTRGQQVTLSCSPISGHRSVSWYQQTPGQGLQFLFEYFSETQRNKGNFPGRFSGRQFSNSRSEMNVSTLELGDSALYLCASSIGTSIVPDTQYFGPGTRLTVL.